This record looks at one T cell receptor beta chain sequence and its context. What it binds is unknown. TCRdb fed the reads into MiXCR, producing one record per CDR3 protein. The sample includes roughly 860,000 distinct CDR3 sequences, approximately 30% of them seen just once. This sample is drawn from a study of T cell repertoires in cytomegalovirus infection. Overall study: From public TCR beta signatures came an indication of both CMV infection and matching HLA type.

General study points: CMV-specific TCR beta clonotypes restricted by HLA-C dominated the ex vivo response.

The TCR was taken from a human donor in good health (CMV status not recorded). Some clones in this sample may be carry-over from other donors' samples. This sample comprised cultured CD8+ T cells from PBMCs, obtained from culture after CMV antigen stimulation.

The CDR3 here is CASSQDRGQYEQYF. Here the CDR3 DNA reads TGCGCCAGCAGCCAAGATCGGGGGCAATACGAGCAGTACTTC. The chain recombines TRBV4-1 with TRBJ2-7, with D perhaps matching TRBD1 or TRBD2 (6 bases each). CDR1 is MGHRA and CDR2 is YSYEKL in the germline V gene. The CDR3 is 14 amino acids. Between the trimmed V and J ends, which lost 0 bases and 4 bases, there was a span of 10 bases.